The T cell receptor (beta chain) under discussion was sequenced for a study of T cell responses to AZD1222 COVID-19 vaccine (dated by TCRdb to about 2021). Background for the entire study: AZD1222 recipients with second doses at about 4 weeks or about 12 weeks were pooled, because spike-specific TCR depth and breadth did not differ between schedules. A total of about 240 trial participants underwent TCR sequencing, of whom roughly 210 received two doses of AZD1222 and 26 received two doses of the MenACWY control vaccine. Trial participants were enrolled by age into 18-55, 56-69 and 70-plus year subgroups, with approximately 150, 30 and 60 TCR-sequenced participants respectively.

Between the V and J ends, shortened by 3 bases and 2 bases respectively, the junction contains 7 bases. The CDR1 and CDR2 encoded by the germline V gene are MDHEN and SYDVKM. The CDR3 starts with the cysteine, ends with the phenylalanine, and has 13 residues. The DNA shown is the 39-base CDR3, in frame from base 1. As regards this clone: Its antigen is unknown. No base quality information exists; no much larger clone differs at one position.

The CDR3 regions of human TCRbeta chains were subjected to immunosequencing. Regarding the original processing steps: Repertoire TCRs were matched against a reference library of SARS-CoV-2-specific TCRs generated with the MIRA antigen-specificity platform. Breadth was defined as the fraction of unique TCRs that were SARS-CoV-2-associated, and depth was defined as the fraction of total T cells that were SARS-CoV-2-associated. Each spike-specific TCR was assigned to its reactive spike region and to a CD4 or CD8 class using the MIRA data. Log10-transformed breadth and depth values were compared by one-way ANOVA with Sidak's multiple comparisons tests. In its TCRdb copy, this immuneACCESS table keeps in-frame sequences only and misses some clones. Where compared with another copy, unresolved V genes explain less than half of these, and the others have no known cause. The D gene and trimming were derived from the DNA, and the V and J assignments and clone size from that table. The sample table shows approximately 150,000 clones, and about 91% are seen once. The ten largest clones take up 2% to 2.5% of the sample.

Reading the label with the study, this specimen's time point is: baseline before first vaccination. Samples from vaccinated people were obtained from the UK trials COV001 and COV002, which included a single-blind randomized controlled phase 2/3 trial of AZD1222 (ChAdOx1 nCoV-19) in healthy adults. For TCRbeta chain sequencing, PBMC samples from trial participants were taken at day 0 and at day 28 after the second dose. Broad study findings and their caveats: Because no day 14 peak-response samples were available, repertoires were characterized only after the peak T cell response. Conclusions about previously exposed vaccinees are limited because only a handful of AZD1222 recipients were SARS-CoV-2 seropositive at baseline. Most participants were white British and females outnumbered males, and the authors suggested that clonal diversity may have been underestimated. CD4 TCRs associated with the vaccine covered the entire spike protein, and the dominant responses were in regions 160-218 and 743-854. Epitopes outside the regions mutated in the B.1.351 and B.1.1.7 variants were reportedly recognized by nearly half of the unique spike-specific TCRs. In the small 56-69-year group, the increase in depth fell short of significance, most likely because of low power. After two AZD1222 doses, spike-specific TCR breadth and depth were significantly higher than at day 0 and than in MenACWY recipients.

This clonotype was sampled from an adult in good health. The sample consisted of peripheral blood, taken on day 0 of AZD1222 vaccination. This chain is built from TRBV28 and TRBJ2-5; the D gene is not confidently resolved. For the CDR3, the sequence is CASSLSAQETQYF. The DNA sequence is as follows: TGTGCCAGCAGTTTGAGTGCACAAGAGACCCAGTACTTC.